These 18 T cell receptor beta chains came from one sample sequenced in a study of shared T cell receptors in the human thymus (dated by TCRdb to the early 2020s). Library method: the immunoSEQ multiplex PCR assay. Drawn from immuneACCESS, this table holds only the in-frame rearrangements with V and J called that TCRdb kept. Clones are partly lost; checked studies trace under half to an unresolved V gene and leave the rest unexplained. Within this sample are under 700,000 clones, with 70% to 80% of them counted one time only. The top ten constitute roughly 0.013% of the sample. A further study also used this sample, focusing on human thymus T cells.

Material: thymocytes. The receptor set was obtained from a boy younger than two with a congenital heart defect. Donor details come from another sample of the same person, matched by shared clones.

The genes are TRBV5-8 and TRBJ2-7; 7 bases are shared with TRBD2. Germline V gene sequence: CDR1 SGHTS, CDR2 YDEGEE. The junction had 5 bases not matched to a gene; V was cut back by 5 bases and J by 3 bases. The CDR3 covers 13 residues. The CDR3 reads CASRGASGYEQYF. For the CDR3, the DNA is TGTGCCAGCAGGGGCGCTAGCGGCTACGAGCAGTACTTC.

The DNA of the CDR3 is TGTGCCAGCATCCAGAATCTAGGGAGCTCCTACAATGAGCAGTTCTTC. This sequence encodes CASIQNLGSSYNEQFF. The V gene is TRBV7-2, the J gene TRBJ2-1, with D maybe TRBD2 (5 bases). Germline-derived CDR1 and CDR2 are SGHTA and FQGNSA. V lost 7 bases, J lost 0 bases, and 16 bases lay in between. CDR3 length: 16 amino acids.

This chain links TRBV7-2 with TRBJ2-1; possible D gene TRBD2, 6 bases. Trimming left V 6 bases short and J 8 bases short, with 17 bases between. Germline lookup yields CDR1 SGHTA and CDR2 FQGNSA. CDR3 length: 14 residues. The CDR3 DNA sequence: TGTGCCAGCAGTCCTTTTACTAGCAGTGATGAGCAGTTCTTC. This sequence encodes CASSPFTSSDEQFF.

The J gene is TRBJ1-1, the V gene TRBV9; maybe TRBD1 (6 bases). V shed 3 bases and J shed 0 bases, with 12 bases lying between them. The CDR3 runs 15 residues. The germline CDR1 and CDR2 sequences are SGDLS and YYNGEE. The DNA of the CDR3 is TGTGCCAGCAGCGCCGGACAGTCTCTGAACACTGAAGCTTTCTTT. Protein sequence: CASSAGQSLNTEAFF.

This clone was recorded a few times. This chain's CDR3 is CASSPLVKGLIENTEAFF. The CDR3 nucleotides read TGTGCCAGCTCACCACTGGTTAAGGGACTTATAGAGAACACTGAAGCTTTCTTT. The chain couples TRBV18 to TRBJ1-1; the D gene is possibly TRBD1 (5 bases). There are 18 residues in the CDR3. V was clipped by 1 base and J by 1 base, with 19 bases between them. Germline V gene data show CDR1 as KGHSH and CDR2 as LQKENI.

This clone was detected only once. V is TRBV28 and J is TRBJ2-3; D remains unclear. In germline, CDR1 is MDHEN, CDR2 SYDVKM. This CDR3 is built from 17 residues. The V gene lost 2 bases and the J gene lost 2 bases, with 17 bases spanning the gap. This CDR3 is CASSLPWSDGFTDTQYF. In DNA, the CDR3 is TGTGCCAGCAGTTTACCCTGGAGCGACGGATTCACAGATACGCAGTATTTT.

The CDR3 loop is CASSLGHYNEQFF. The CDR3 DNA is TGTGCCAGCAGCTTGGGTCACTACAATGAGCAGTTCTTC. The chain carries TRBV5-6 and TRBJ2-1, with D uncertain. Trimming pared 0 bases from V and 3 bases from J, leaving 4 bases between. CDR1 and CDR2 (germline): SGHDT, YYEEEE. The CDR3 loop spans 13 amino acids.

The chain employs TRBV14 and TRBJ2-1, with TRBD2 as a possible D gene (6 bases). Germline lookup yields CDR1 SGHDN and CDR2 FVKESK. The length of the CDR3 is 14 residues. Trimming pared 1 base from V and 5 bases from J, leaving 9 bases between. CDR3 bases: TGTGCCAGCAGCCAAGCGGGAGTGGACAATGAGCAGTTCTTC. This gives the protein CASSQAGVDNEQFF.

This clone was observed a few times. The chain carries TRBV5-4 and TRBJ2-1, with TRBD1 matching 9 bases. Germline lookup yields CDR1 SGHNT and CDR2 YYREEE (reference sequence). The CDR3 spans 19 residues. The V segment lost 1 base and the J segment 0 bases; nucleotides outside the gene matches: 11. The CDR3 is CASSLKGQGKGSSYNEQFF. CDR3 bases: TGTGCCAGCAGCTTGAAGGGACAGGGAAAGGGAAGCTCCTACAATGAGCAGTTCTTC.

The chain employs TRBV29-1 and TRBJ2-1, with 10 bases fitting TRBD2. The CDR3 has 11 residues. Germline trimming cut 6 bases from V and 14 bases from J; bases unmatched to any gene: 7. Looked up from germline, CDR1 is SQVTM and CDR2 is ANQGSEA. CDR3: CSVGGLALEFF. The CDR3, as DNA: TGCAGCGTCGGGGGACTAGCGTTGGAGTTCTTC.

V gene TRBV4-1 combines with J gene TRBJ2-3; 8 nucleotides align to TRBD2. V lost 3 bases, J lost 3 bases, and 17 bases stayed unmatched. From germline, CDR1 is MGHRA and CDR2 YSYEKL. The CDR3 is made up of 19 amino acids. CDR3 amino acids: CASSQGVAGLRKGTDTQYF. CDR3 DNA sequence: TGCGCCAGCAGCCAGGGCGTAGCGGGACTAAGGAAGGGGACAGATACGCAGTATTTT.

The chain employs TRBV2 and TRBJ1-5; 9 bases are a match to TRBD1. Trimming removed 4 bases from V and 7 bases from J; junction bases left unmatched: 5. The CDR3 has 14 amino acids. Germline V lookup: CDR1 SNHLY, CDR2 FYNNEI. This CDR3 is CASSGGDRDQPQHF. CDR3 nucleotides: TGTGCCAGCAGTGGTGGGGACAGGGACCAGCCCCAGCATTTT.

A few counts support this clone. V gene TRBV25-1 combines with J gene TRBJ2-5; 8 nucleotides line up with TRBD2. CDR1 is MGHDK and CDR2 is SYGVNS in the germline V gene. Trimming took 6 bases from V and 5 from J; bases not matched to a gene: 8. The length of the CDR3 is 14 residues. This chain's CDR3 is CASSTGRAGETQYF. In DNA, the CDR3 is TGTGCCAGCAGCACCGGGAGGGCGGGGGAGACCCAGTACTTC.

The CDR3 spells CASSSLPEAYEQYF. In nucleotides, the CDR3 is TGTGCCAGTAGTAGTCTCCCGGAGGCCTACGAGCAGTACTTC. The V and J genes are TRBV19 and TRBJ2-7, with D possibly being TRBD2 (5 bases). V lost 4 bases, J lost 2 bases, and 12 bases lay in between. The CDR3 has 14 residues. CDR1 and CDR2 (germline): LNHDA, SQIVND (reference sequence).

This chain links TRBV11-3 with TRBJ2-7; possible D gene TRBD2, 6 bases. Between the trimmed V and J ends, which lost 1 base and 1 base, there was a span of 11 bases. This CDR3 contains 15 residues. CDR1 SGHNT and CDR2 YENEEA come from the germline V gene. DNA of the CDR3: TGTGCCAGCAGCTTAGGAACGGGAGCGTCCTACGAGCAGTACTTC. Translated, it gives CASSLGTGASYEQYF.

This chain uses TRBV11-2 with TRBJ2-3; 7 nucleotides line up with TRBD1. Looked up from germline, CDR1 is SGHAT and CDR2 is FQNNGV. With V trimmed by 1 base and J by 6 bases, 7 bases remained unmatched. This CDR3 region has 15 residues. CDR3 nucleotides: TGTGCCAGCAGCTTAGCGGTGAGGGGGCAGGATACGCAGTATTTT. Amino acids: CASSLAVRGQDTQYF.

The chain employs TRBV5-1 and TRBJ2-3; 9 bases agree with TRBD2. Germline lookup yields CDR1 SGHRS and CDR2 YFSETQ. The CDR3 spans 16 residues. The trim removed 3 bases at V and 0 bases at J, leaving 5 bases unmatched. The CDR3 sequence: CASSSRLAESTDTQYF. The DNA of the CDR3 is TGCGCCAGCAGCTCCCGACTAGCGGAGAGCACAGATACGCAGTATTTT.

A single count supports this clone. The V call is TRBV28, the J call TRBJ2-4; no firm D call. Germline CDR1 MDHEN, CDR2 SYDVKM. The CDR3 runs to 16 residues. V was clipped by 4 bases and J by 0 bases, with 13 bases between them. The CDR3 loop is CASSSFWAVAKNIQYF. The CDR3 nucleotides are TGTGCCAGCAGTTCTTTTTGGGCCGTAGCCAAAAACATTCAGTACTTC.